The 23 T cell receptor beta chains given below trace back to one sample, sequenced in a study of blood T cell repertoires in COVID-19. Using immunoSEQ multiplex PCR, the repertoire was profiled, and TCRdb retains in-frame clones only, with some absent. This table has some 70,000 clones, around nine tenths appearing once. The sample consisted of peripheral blood. These receptors all come from a man between 35 and 55 years old with COVID-19, enrolled during active disease.

V is TRBV5-1 and J is TRBJ2-7; D uncertain. CDR3 length: 13 residues. Germline CDR1 and CDR2: SGHRS and YFSETQ. V was trimmed by 2 bases and J by 6 bases, leaving 12 bases between them. The CDR3 coding sequence is TGCGCCAGCAGCTTTGAGGAGATGGGCGAGCAGTACTTC. This encodes CASSFEEMGEQYF.

The V gene is TRBV10-1, the J gene TRBJ1-3; unclear D gene. V lost 6 bases and J lost 0, with 6 bases in between. This CDR3 region has 13 residues. CDR1 WNHNN and CDR2 SYGVQD come from the germline V gene (reference sequence). The CDR3 DNA reads as TGCGCCAGCAGCTCCGGCTCTGGAAACACCATATATTTT. As protein: CASSSGSGNTIYF.

The chain uses TRBV5-1 and TRBJ1-2; 10 nucleotides align to TRBD1. The germline V gene encodes CDR1 SGHRS and CDR2 YFSETQ. This CDR3 comprises 13 residues. The trim removed 4 bases at V and 8 bases at J, leaving 5 bases unmatched. In DNA form, the CDR3 reads TGCGCCAGCAGCACCCGGACAGGGGGAGGCTACACCTTC. This gives the protein CASSTRTGGGYTF.

The CDR3 region has the DNA TGCGCCAGCAGCCAAGGTTCGTGGACTAGCGGGGGGGCCAATGAGCAGTTCTTC. This translates into CASSQGSWTSGGANEQFF. The V gene is TRBV4-1, the J gene TRBJ2-1, with 15 bases matching TRBD2. Trimming removed 1 base from V and 6 bases from J; junction bases left unmatched: 7. This CDR3 is 18 amino acids long. Germline-derived CDR1 and CDR2 are MGHRA and YSYEKL.

The J gene is TRBJ2-2, the V gene TRBV3-1 (or the pseudogene TRBV3-2); TRBD1 agrees at 7 bases. In germline, CDR1 is LGHDT, CDR2 YNNKEL (reference sequence). V lost 3 bases to trimming and J lost 7 bases; unmatched junction nucleotides: 5. The CDR3 extends over 14 amino acids. CDR3 DNA sequence: TGTGCCAGCAGCCATGGGACAGACGGCGGGGAGCTGTTTTTT. It codes for CASSHGTDGGELFF.

The genes are TRBV6-5 and TRBJ2-7; TRBD1 might be the D (5 bases). Germline assignment: CDR1 MNHEY and CDR2 SVGAGI. The CDR3 has 16 residues. Trimming removed 2 bases at V and 3 bases at J, with 17 bases between. The chain's CDR3 is CASSYQRGQPNYEQYF. CDR3 DNA sequence: TGTGCCAGCAGTTACCAAAGGGGCCAGCCAAACTACGAGCAGTACTTC.

V gene TRBV19 combines with J gene TRBJ1-2, with D possibly matching TRBD1 (5 bases). V was cut by 7 bases and J by 5 bases, with 17 bases left in between. The CDR3 length is 14 residues. Germline loops: CDR1 LNHDA, CDR2 SQIVND (reference sequence). This CDR3 is CASKESRTPYGYTF. DNA for the CDR3: TGTGCCAGTAAAGAATCCAGGACACCTTATGGCTACACCTTC.

The chain links TRBV3-1 (or the pseudogene TRBV3-2) to TRBJ1-5, with TRBD1 matching over 8 bases. The CDR3 loop spans 16 amino acids. V shed 2 bases and J 9 bases; nucleotides not matched to a gene: 12. Germline values: CDR1 LGHDT, CDR2 YNNKEL (reference sequence). For the CDR3, the DNA is TGTGCCAGCAGCCAATCCGGGACAGGCGGTTCGGGGCCCCAGCATTTT. This encodes CASSQSGTGGSGPQHF.

The V and J genes are TRBV19 and TRBJ2-3; tentative D call: TRBD2 (5 bases). There are 14 residues in the CDR3. The V and J ends lost 0 bases and 3 bases respectively, with 7 bases between them. Germline-derived CDR1 and CDR2 are LNHDA and SQIVND (reference sequence). CDR3 sequence reads: CASSIDPGTDTQYF. The CDR3 region has the DNA TGTGCCAGTAGTATAGATCCGGGAACAGATACGCAGTATTTT.

V gene TRBV3-1 (or the pseudogene TRBV3-2) combines with J gene TRBJ2-2; no clear D. This CDR3 has 15 residues. Germline CDR1 reads LGHDT; CDR2 reads YNNKEL (reference sequence). V lost 2 bases, J lost 1 base, and 8 bases lay in between. The CDR3 DNA follows: TGTGCCAGCAGCCAAACCGTACAGAACACCGGGGAGCTGTTTTTT. Amino acids: CASSQTVQNTGELFF.

V gene TRBV11-2 combines with J gene TRBJ1-2; D possibly corresponds to TRBD1 (5 bases). CDR1 is SGHAT and CDR2 is FQNNGV in the germline V gene. Trimming removed 5 bases at V and 5 bases at J, with 12 bases between. The CDR3 is made up of 13 amino acids. The CDR3 spells CASSTTVLYGYTF. CDR3 nucleotide sequence: TGTGCCAGCAGCACGACAGTGCTTTATGGCTACACCTTC.

The chain couples TRBV30 to TRBJ1-3; tentatively, D is TRBD1 (6 bases). The CDR3 runs to 15 residues. Germline V gene sequence: CDR1 GTSNPN, CDR2 SVGIG (reference sequence). Trimming pared 5 bases from V and 0 bases from J, leaving 14 bases between. The CDR3 DNA sequence: TGTGCCTGGGGAGGACAGTCAAGCTCTGGAAACACCATATATTTT. It specifies CAWGGQSSSGNTIYF.

Written as DNA, the CDR3 is TGCGCCAGCAGCTTGGACAGGGAACTGGGCTACACCTTC. Translation gives CASSLDRELGYTF. The chain links TRBV5-1 to TRBJ1-2, with D possibly matching TRBD1 (6 bases). This CDR3 spans 13 amino acids. V was cut by 0 bases and J by 8 bases, with 11 bases left in between. In germline, CDR1 is SGHRS, CDR2 YFSETQ.

The chain uses TRBV6-1 and TRBJ2-5; TRBD1 is a possible D gene (6 bases). Trimming left V 3 bases short and J 5 bases short, with 10 bases between. The CDR3 sequence is 13 residues long. CDR1 is MNHNS and CDR2 is SASEGT in the germline V gene. The CDR3 sequence is CASSDTGMETQYF. CDR3 DNA: TGTGCCAGCAGTGATACAGGGATGGAGACCCAGTACTTC.

The chain combines TRBV2 with TRBJ1-2; D possibly corresponds to TRBD1 (5 bases). V lost 6 bases, J lost 4 bases, and 15 bases lay in between. Germline V lookup: CDR1 SNHLY, CDR2 FYNNEI. The CDR3 length is 14 residues. CDR3 DNA: TGTGCCAGCAGCCCCAGGGAAGTGGGCTATGGCTACACCTTC. This translates into CASSPREVGYGYTF.

V usage is TRBV28 and J usage is TRBJ1-4, with D hard to call. V lost 3 bases to trimming and J lost 7 bases, with 6 bases between them. The CDR3 extends over 12 amino acids. Germline V gene lookup returns CDR1 MDHEN and CDR2 SYDVKM. The CDR3 nucleotides are TGTGCCAGCAGTTTGCCGGGTGAAAAACTGTTTTTT. This encodes CASSLPGEKLFF.

The gene calls are TRBV19 and TRBJ1-3; D is unresolved. This CDR3 contains 17 residues. V was cut by 3 bases and J by 0 bases, with 15 bases left in between. Per germline, CDR1 LNHDA and CDR2 SQIVND (reference sequence). The CDR3 reads CASSMTLGSGSGNTIYF. The CDR3 nucleotides read TGTGCCAGTAGTATGACGCTAGGGAGTGGCTCTGGAAACACCATATATTTT.

V is TRBV5-1 and J is TRBJ1-6; 9 bases are shared with TRBD1. The CDR3 loop spans 18 amino acids. V trimming: 0 bases; J trimming: 2 bases; junction bases outside the gene matches: 6. Germline V gene lookup returns CDR1 SGHRS and CDR2 YFSETQ. CDR3 coding DNA: TGCGCCAGCAGCTTGGCCGGGACAGGGAAGCCCTATAATTCACCCCTCCACTTT. Its protein is CASSLAGTGKPYNSPLHF.

The chain couples TRBV7-2 to TRBJ2-2; a possible D gene is TRBD2 (7 bases). Trimming took off 5 bases at V and 4 bases at J, with 17 bases between the two ends. Per germline, CDR1 SGHTA and CDR2 FQGNSA. CDR3 size: 16 residues. Written as DNA, the CDR3 is TGTGCCAGCAGCCCGAGGGGGGGGCACGTCACCGGGGAGCTGTTTTTT. It yields the protein CASSPRGGHVTGELFF.

The chain employs TRBV5-1 and TRBJ1-1, with 7 bases identical to TRBD1. The CDR3 totals 14 residues. The junction had 11 bases not matched to a gene; V was cut back by 3 bases and J by 9 bases. Germline CDR1 and CDR2: SGHRS and YFSETQ. CDR3 protein: CASSSGQDYNKAFF. DNA for the CDR3: TGCGCCAGCAGCTCCGGACAGGACTACAATAAAGCTTTCTTT.

This clone has a single count. Other DNA sequences in this sample translate to the same CDR3. CDR3 protein: CASSLTDSNQPQHF. CDR3 in DNA: TGTGCCAGCAGCCTGACAGATAGCAATCAGCCCCAGCATTTT. V and J are TRBV7-9 and TRBJ1-5, with D possibly matching TRBD1 (5 bases). With 5 bases removed from V and 0 bases from J, the gap between germline ends came to 8 bases. The CDR3 totals 14 residues. Germline V gene sequence: CDR1 SEHNR, CDR2 FQNEAQ (reference sequence).

The rearrangement joins TRBV7-9 to TRBJ2-7, with a tentative D call TRBD1 (7 bases). Looked up from germline, CDR1 is SEHNR and CDR2 is FQNEAQ (reference sequence). The length of the CDR3 is 15 residues. Trimming left V 5 bases short and J 3 bases short, with 17 bases between. The CDR3 here is CASSPDREASYEQYF. The CDR3 DNA reads TGTGCCAGCAGCCCAGACAGGGAGGCGAGCTACGAGCAGTACTTC.

The V gene is TRBV9, the J gene TRBJ2-5; D perhaps matches TRBD2 (6 bases). Trimming stripped 4 bases from V and 1 base from J, with 17 bases between. Germline V gives CDR1 SGDLS, CDR2 YYNGEE. This CDR3 contains 16 residues. CDR3 protein: CASSSGRGTFQETQYF. In nucleotides, the CDR3 is TGTGCCAGCAGCTCCGGCCGGGGGACCTTCCAAGAGACCCAGTACTTC.